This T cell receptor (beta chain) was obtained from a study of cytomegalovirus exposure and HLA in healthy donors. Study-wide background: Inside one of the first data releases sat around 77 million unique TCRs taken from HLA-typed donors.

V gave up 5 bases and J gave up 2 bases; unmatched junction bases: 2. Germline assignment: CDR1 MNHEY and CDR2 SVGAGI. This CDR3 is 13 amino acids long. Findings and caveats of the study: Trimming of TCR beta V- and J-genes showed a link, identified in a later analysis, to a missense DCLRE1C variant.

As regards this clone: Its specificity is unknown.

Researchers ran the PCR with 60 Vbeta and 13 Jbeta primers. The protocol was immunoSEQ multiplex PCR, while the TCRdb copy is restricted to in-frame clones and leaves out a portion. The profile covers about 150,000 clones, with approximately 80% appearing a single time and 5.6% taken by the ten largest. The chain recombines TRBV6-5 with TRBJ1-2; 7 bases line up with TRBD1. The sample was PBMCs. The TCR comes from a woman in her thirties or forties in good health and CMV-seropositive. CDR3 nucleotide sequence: TGTGCCAGCAGTCCACAGGGGAACTATGGCTACACCTTC. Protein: CASSPQGNYGYTF.